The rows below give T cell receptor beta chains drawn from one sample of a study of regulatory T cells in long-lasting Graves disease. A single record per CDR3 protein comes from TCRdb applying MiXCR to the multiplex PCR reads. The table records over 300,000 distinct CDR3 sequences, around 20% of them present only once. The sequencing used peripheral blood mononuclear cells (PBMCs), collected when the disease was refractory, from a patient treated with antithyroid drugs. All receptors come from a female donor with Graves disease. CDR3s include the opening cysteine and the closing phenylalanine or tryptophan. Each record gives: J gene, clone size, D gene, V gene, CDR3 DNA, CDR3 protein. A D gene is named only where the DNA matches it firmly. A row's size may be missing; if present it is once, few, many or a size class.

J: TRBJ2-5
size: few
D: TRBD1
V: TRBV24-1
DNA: TGTGCCACCAGTGATCGCGGACAGGGGGAGGAGACCCAGTACTTC
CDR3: CATSDRGQGEETQYF

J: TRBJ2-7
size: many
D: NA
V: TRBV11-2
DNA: TGTGCCAGCAGCTCCCCCACGGGACGGAACTACGAGCAGTACTTC
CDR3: CASSSPTGRNYEQYF

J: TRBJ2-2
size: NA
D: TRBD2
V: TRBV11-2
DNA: TGTGCCAGCAGCCCGTTCCTCAGCGGGGGGGAAAGGAACGGGGAGCTGTTTTTT
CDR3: CASSPFLSGGERNGELFF

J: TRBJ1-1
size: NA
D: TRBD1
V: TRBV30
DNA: TGTGCCTCCTACAACCGGGACAGGGGGGCTGAAGCTTTCTTT
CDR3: CASYNRDRGAEAFF

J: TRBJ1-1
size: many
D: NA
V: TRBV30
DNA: TGTGCCTGGAGTCCAAAGCTGGGGAGTTGGACTGAAGCTTTCTTT
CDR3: CAWSPKLGSWTEAFF

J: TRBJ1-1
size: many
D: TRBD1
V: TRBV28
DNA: TGTGCCAGCAGTCCATCCTCACAGGGGATTAACACTGAAGCTTTCTTT
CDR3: CASSPSSQGINTEAFF

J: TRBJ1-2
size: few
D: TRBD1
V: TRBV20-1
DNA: TGCAGTGCTAGGTACAGGGGGCGGATTGGTGGCTACACCTTC
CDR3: CSARYRGRIGGYTF

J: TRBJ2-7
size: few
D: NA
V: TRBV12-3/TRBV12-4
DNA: TGTGCCAGCAGTTGGGCGGACGGACCCTACGAGCAGTACTTC
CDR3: CASSWADGPYEQYF

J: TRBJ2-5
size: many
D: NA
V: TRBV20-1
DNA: TGCAGTGCGGAAAACAGGAAGACGAGGGAGACCCAGTACTTC
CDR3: CSAENRKTRETQYF

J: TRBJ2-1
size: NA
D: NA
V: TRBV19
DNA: TGTGCCAGTACCGGGAGAACAGGGACGGGGGATCGGAATGAGCAGTTCTTC
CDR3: CASTGRTGTGDRNEQFF

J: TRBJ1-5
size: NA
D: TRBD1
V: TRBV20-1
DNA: TGCAGTGCTAGAGATCCCAGGGGGGGGATAAATCAGCCCCAGCATTTT
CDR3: CSARDPRGGINQPQHF

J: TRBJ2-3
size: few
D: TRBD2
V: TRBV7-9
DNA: TGTGCCAGCAGCCTAACTAGCGGGGGGGTCACAGATACGCAGTATTTT
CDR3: CASSLTSGGVTDTQYF

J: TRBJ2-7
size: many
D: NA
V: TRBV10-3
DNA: TGTGCCATCAGCGGGGGCCTCTACGAGCAGTACTTC
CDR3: CAISGGLYEQYF

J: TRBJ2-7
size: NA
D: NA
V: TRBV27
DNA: TGTGCCAGCAGTTGGGCGGGTGGGGAGCAGTACTTC
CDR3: CASSWAGGEQYF

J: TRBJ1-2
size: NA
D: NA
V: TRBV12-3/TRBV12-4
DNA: TGTGCCAGCAGTTCTGGGTCGAGGGGCTACACCTTC
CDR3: CASSSGSRGYTF

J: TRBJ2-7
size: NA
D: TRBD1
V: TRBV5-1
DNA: TGCGCCAGCAGCTTGGAGTCAGGACAGGGGGCGCGCGAGCAGTACTTC
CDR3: CASSLESGQGAREQYF

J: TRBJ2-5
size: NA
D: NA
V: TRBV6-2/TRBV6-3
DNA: TGTGCCAGCAGTTACTATTTCGGGACCCAAGAGACCCAGTACTTC
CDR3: CASSYYFGTQETQYF

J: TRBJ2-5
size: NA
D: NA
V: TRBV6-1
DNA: TGTGGCCTTCACGCCGGGCTGGAGGGGGAGACCCAGTACTTC
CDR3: CGLHAGLEGETQYF

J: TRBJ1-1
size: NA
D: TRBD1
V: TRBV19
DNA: TGTGCCAGTAGTATGATACTCCCGGGACAGGGGACCACTGAAGCTTTCTTT
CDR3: CASSMILPGQGTTEAFF

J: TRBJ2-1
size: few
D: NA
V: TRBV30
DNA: TGTGCCTGGAGTGTGGGGGTCTCCTACGAGCAGTTCTTC
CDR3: CAWSVGVSYEQFF

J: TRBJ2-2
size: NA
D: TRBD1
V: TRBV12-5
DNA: TGTGCTAGTGGTTTTCGGACAGGGGGCACCGGGGAGCTGTTTTTT
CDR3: CASGFRTGGTGELFF

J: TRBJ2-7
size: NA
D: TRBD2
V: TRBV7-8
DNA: TGTGCCAGCAGCTTAGGGGGGGGGGGTCCGAGCTCCTACGAGCAGTACTTC
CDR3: CASSLGGGGPSSYEQYF

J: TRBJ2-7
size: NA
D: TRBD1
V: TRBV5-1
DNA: TGCGCCAGCAGCCAGCAAGGACAGGGGATCTACGAGCAGTACTTC
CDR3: CASSQQGQGIYEQYF

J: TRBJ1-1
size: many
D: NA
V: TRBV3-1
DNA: TGTGCCAGCAGCCAACCGGACGTAAACACTGAAGCTTTCTTT
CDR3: CASSQPDVNTEAFF

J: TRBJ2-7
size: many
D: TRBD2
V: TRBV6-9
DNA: TGTGCCAGCAGTTACGGGCTAGCGGAAAGGTTGCAGTACTTC
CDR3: CASSYGLAERLQYF

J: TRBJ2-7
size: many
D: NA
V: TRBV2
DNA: TGTGCCAGCAAGGTCAGGGACGGGGATTACGAGCAGTACTTC
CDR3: CASKVRDGDYEQYF

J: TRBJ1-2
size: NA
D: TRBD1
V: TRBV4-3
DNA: TGCGCCAGCAGCCAAGAAGGGACAGGGGGCGCCTATGGCTACACCTTC
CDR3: CASSQEGTGGAYGYTF

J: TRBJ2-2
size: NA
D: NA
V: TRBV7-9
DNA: TGTGCCAGCAGCCAGATTGATTTGGTACGCACCGGGGAGCTGTTTTTT
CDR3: CASSQIDLVRTGELFF

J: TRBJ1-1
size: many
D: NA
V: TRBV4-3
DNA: TGCGCCAGCAGCCAAGAGTGGGGGGCGCGAAATACTGAAGCTTTCTTT
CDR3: CASSQEWGARNTEAFF

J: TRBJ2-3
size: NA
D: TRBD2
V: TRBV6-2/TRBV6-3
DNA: TGTGCCAGCAAAACTAGCGGGAGCGCAGATACGCAGTATTTT
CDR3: CASKTSGSADTQYF

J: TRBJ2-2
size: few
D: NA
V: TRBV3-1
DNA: TGTGCCAGCAGCCAAGTAAAGGCGTCCAACGGGGAGCTGTTTTTT
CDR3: CASSQVKASNGELFF

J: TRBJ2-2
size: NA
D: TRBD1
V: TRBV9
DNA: TGTGCCAGCAGCGTGCCGGACAGGTTGGACACCGGGGAGCTGTTTTTT
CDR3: CASSVPDRLDTGELFF

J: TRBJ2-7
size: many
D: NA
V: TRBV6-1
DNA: TGTGCCAGCACCCCGAGTGGCGTCCCGTACGAGCAGTACTTC
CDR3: CASTPSGVPYEQYF

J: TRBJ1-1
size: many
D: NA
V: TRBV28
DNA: TGTGCCAGCAGTTTAACAGGGATTAGCACTGAAGCTTTCTTT
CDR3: CASSLTGISTEAFF

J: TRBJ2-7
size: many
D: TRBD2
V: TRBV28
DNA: TGTGCCAGCAGTTTCGGACTAGCGGTTCTCTCCTACGAGCAGTACTTC
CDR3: CASSFGLAVLSYEQYF

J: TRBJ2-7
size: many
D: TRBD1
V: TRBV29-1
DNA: TGCAGCGTTGAATCGTGGGACAGGAGCTCCTACGAGCAGTACTTC
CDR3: CSVESWDRSSYEQYF

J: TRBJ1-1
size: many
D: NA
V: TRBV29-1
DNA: TGCAGCGTTGAACAATTACAGGGCAGGACTGAAGCTTTCTTT
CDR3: CSVEQLQGRTEAFF

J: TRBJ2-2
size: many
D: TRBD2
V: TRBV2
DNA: TGTGCCAGCAGGGGAGGGATCGCCGGGGAGCTGTTTTTT
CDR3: CASRGGIAGELFF

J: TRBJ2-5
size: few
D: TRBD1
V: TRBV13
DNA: TGTGCCAGCAGCCAGCGTCGGGACAGGACCCAAGAGACCCAGTACTTC
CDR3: CASSQRRDRTQETQYF

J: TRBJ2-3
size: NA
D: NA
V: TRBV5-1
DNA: TGCGCCAGCAGCTCAGGGGATCGGTTAAGCACAGATACGCAGTATTTT
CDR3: CASSSGDRLSTDTQYF

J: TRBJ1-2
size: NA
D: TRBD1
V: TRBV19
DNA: TGTGCCAGTAGTCCCACAGGGGGTGCCTATGGCTACACCTTC
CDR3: CASSPTGGAYGYTF

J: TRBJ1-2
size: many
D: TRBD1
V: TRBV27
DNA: TGTGCCAGCAGTTCGTGGACAGGGCACTATGGCTACACCTTC
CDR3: CASSSWTGHYGYTF

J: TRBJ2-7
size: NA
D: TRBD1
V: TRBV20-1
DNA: TGCAGTGCTAGAGGTAGAACGGGACAGTGGTCCTACGAGCAGTACTTC
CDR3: CSARGRTGQWSYEQYF

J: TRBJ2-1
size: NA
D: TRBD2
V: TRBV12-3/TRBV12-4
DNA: TGTGCCGTCTCCCGTAGCGGGAGGCCCAATGAGCAGTTCTTC
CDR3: CAVSRSGRPNEQFF

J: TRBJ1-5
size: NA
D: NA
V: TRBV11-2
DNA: TGTGCCAGCAGCCAACAGCTTAATCAGCCCCAGCATTTT
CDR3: CASSQQLNQPQHF

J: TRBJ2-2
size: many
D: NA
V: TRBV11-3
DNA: TGTGCCAGCAGCTTATACTTGGATGGGTTTTGGGCCGGGGAGCTGTTTTTT
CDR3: CASSLYLDGFWAGELFF

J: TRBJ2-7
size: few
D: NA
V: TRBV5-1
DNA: TGCGCCAGCAGCCCCGTCGGAAGGAGCTCCTACGAGCAGTACTTC
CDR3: CASSPVGRSSYEQYF

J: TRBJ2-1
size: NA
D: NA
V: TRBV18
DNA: TGTGCCAGCTCACCGAAGAACTCGAACGGGAGAAGCGAGCAGTTCTTC
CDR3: CASSPKNSNGRSEQFF

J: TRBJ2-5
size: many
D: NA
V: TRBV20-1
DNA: TGCAGTGCTAGAGATTACGGGGCGGGGGCTTTCCAAGAGACCCAGTACTTC
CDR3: CSARDYGAGAFQETQYF

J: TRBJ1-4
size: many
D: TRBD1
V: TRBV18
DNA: TGTGCCAGCTCACCGTCCCGGGACAGGGGAAGTAATGAAAAACTGTTTTTT
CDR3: CASSPSRDRGSNEKLFF

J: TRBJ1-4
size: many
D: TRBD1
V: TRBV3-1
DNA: TGTGCCAGCAGCCTAAGGAGCGGGACAGGGAGTGAAAAACTGTTTTTT
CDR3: CASSLRSGTGSEKLFF

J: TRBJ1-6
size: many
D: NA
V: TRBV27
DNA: TGTGCCAGCAGTTTTCCGGGTCAAGGACCCCTCCACTTT
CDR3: CASSFPGQGPLHF

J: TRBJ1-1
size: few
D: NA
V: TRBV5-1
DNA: TGCGCCAGCAGCTCTGACAAGACATACTCGAACACTGAAGCTTTCTTT
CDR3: CASSSDKTYSNTEAFF

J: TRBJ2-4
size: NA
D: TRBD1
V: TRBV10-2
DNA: TGCGCCAGCAGTGGACAGGGACAGGGGGCGTTTTTGGCCAAAAACATTCAGTACTTC
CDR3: CASSGQGQGAFLAKNIQYF

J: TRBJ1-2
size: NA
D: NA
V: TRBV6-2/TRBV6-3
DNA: TGTGCCAGCAGTTATCCCCCAGTGAACTATGGCTACACCTTC
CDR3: CASSYPPVNYGYTF

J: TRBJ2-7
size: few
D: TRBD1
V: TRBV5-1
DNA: TGCGCCAGCAGTTCGAGGACAGGGGGCTACGAGCAGTACTTC
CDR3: CASSSRTGGYEQYF

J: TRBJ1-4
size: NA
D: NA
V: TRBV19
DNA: TGTGCCAGCAGATTAAGACAGAAAAATGAAAAACTGTTTTTT
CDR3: CASRLRQKNEKLFF